Each of the 5 T cell receptor beta chains below was sequenced from the same sample in a study of sequential checkpoint blockade in melanoma. The assay was immunoSEQ multiplex PCR, and TCRdb's table has in-frame clones only and misses some. The sample lists more than 15,000 clones; over 70% were seen once. Stated treatment: randomized to nivolumab then ipilimumab (arm A) or the reverse (arm B). The sequenced sample was CD8+ T cells sorted from blood (inferred from file names), obtained from a patient given nivolumab and ipilimumab in sequence. Receptors originate from a human donor with melanoma.

CDR3 in amino acids: CASSRTGDGSGNTIYF. The CDR3 DNA reads as TGTGCCAGCAGTCGCACAGGGGATGGGTCTGGAAACACCATATATTTT. The V and J genes are TRBV28 and TRBJ1-3; 7 nucleotides match TRBD1. CDR1 is MDHEN, CDR2 SYDVKM, per germline. This CDR3 comprises 16 residues. J gave up 1 base and V 5 bases, and 8 bases lay outside the gene matches.

In regard to this clone: A much larger clone differs from this one at a single base, so this may be a read error. This same CDR3 is encoded by further DNA sequences in the sample. The rearrangement uses TRBV5-5 and TRBJ2-7, with 11 bases fitting TRBD1. J lost 2 bases, V lost 4 bases, and 2 bases had no gene match. CDR1 and CDR2 from the germline V gene are SGHKS and YYEKEE (reference sequence). CDR3 size: 14 residues. The CDR3 here is CASSPGQGAYEQYF. CDR3 DNA sequence: TGTGCCAGCAGCCCGGGACAGGGGGCCTACGAGCAGTACTTC.

In nucleotides, the CDR3 is TGTGCCAGCAGCGACCGGGACAGCTTTAACTATGGCTACACCTTC. This sequence encodes CASSDRDSFNYGYTF. The chain combines TRBV7-8 with TRBJ1-2, with 7 positions matching TRBD1. The junction had 7 bases not matched to a gene; V was cut back by 5 bases and J by 1 base. From germline, CDR1 is SGHVS and CDR2 FQNEAQ. This CDR3 spans 15 amino acids.

The chain links TRBV5-1 to TRBJ1-2; perhaps TRBD1 as D (6 bases). Deletions cut 3 bases from V and 7 bases from J, with 16 bases between. The CDR3 loop spans 14 amino acids. Germline loops: CDR1 SGHRS, CDR2 YFSETQ. CDR3 amino acids: CASSSSGGGVGYTF. The CDR3 bases are TGCGCCAGCAGCTCATCGGGGGGGGGCGTTGGCTACACCTTC.

V usage is TRBV6-5 and J usage is TRBJ1-3; D possibly corresponds to TRBD1 (5 bases). Germline values: CDR1 MNHEY, CDR2 SVGAGI. The V and J ends lost 4 bases and 2 bases respectively, with 15 bases between them. CDR3 length equals 16 residues. As DNA, the CDR3 is TGTGCCAGCAGTTGCATGCCGGGGGAAGCTGGAAACACCATATATTTT. It codes for CASSCMPGEAGNTIYF.